The subject of this entry is one TCR beta chain. Its antigen is not identified. Since all of the isolated RNA was reverse transcribed, expressed TCRB transcripts were what got sequenced. Using immunoSEQ multiplex PCR, the repertoire was profiled, and TCRdb retains in-frame clones only, with some absent. The sample lists 600,000 or so clones, around 15% seen once, with 0.035% to 0.045% in the top ten. The CDR3 runs to 12 residues. V shed 4 bases and J shed 4 bases, with 9 bases lying between them. Per the germline V gene, CDR1 is GTSNPN and CDR2 is SVGIG (reference sequence). The sample originates from a study of beta chain features in type 1 diabetes. Across the study: Similarity in age, gender and cell yields was seen between patients and healthy donors. General observations from the study: All four CD4+ subsets from Type 1 diabetes patients carried moderately but significantly shorter TCRB CDR3s.

This TCR was recovered from a man between 18 and 29 years old with type 1 diabetes. The sequencing sample was made of naive CD4+ T cells from blood. The chain has TRBV30 and TRBJ2-3; a possible D gene is TRBD1 (5 bases). CDR3 sequence reads: CAWKQGPDTQYF. CDR3 DNA: TGTGCCTGGAAGCAGGGCCCAGATACGCAGTATTTT. The full variable domain, completed using reference TRBV30 and TRBJ2-3, is SQTIHQWPATLVQPVGSPLSLECTVEGTSNPNLYWYRQAAGRGLQLLFYSVGIGQISSEVPQNLSASRPQDRQFILSSKKLLLSDSGFYLCAWKQGPDTQYFGPGTRLTVL.